This T cell receptor beta chain derives from a study of blood T cell repertoires in COVID-19. Across the whole study: Samples of COVID-19 (acute and convalescent) were obtained from the United States, Italy and Spain. Sources were T cells, B-cell-depleted T cells, or PBMCs; the material itself was cDNA or gDNA.

Study processing details: Quantification of nucleated cells was approximated via reference gene primer amplification. Measured with immunoSEQ multiplex PCR; TCRdb has only the in-frame clones, and not every one. V and J calls and clone size come straight from that table; D and trimming were deduced from the DNA. The profile covers approximately 200,000 clones, with about nine tenths appearing a single time and less than 3.5% taken by the ten largest. With V trimmed by 1 base and J by 9 bases, 8 bases remained unmatched. Germline values: CDR1 LGHDT, CDR2 YNNKEL (reference sequence). This CDR3 region has 16 residues.

V usage is TRBV3-1 (or the pseudogene TRBV3-2) and J usage is TRBJ2-4, with 11 bases fitting TRBD2. The clonotype was recovered from a woman in her sixties or seventies with acute or convalescent COVID-19. The sequenced sample consisted of peripheral blood. CDR3 amino acids: CASSQGGGTSGGIQYF. As DNA, the CDR3 is TGTGCCAGCAGCCAAGGTGGCGGGACTAGCGGTGGCATTCAGTACTTC.